The 21 T cell receptor beta chains in this list originate from one sample, sequenced in a study of Tregs in tolerant kidney transplant recipients. Sequencing was performed with immunoSEQ multiplex PCR; in TCRdb, only in-frame clones are kept and a portion is missing. The sample gives some 50,000 clones, around 90% of which show up once; around 15% is in the top ten. The nonmyeloablative bone marrow transplants came from related graft donors, with transient mixed chimerism. Material: CD8+ T cells from blood (PBMCs), obtained 12 months after the transplant. The source of these receptors is a human patient who received a combined kidney and bone marrow transplant. Some T cells may originate from the graft donor.

The chain recombines TRBV7-2 with TRBJ2-7; the match to TRBD2 covers 7 bases. Trimming cost V 2 bases and J 7 bases; bases outside gene matches: 11. The V gene's germline CDR1 is SGHTA and CDR2 FQGNSA. This CDR3 is 15 amino acids long. CDR3 sequence: CASSLIAGVVGEQYF. The CDR3 bases are TGTGCCAGCAGCTTAATCGCGGGAGTAGTGGGGGAGCAGTACTTC. Looking up the rest from reference TRBV7-2 and TRBJ2-7 gives the full variable domain: GAGVSQSPSNKVTEKGKDVELRCDPISGHTALYWYRQSLGQGLEFLIYFQGNSAPDKSGLPSDRFSAERTGGSVSTLTIQRTQQEDSAVYLCASSLIAGVVGEQYFGPGTRLTVT.

V is TRBV29-1 and J is TRBJ2-7, with 11 bases fitting TRBD1. Per the germline V gene, CDR1 is SQVTM and CDR2 is ANQGSEA. Trimming took 8 bases from V and 1 from J; bases not matched to a gene: 4. This CDR3 spans 13 amino acids. CDR3 nucleotides: TGCAGCTTGGGACAGGGGGGATCCTACGAGCAGTACTTC. Translation: CSLGQGGSYEQYF.

This clone was recorded a few times. The chain employs TRBV15 and TRBJ1-1; D unclear. V was clipped by 3 bases and J by 1 base, with 9 bases between them. The CDR3 length is 14 residues. Germline CDR1 and CDR2: LNHNV and YYDKDF (reference sequence). The CDR3 spells CATSSSLGNTEAFF. DNA of the CDR3: TGTGCCACCAGCAGTTCCCTAGGGAACACTGAAGCTTTCTTT.

This chain links TRBV4-2 with TRBJ2-7, with TRBD2 matching 9 bases. There are 16 residues in the CDR3. Germline assignment: CDR1 LGHNA and CDR2 YNFKEQ. Trimming removed 0 bases from V and 8 bases from J; junction bases left unmatched: 11. CDR3 loop: CASSQEAALAGSQQYF. Written as DNA, the CDR3 is TGTGCCAGCAGCCAAGAAGCCGCACTAGCGGGTTCTCAGCAGTACTTC.

Here the CDR3 reads CASSLSPGDQPQHF. CDR3 in DNA: TGCGCCAGCAGCTTGTCCCCAGGCGATCAGCCCCAGCATTTT. The V and J genes are TRBV5-1 and TRBJ1-5; D uncertain. The CDR3 contains 14 residues. Germline loops: CDR1 SGHRS, CDR2 YFSETQ. V was shortened by 1 base and J by 5 bases, with 10 bases between the two germline ends.

The chain links TRBV19 to TRBJ2-7, with 9 bases identical to TRBD1. This CDR3 region has 14 residues. CDR1 LNHDA and CDR2 SQIVND come from the germline V gene (reference sequence). Germline trimming cut 5 bases from V and 5 bases from J; bases unmatched to any gene: 7. CDR3 region: CASSSRTGDHEQYF. The CDR3 coding sequence is TGTGCCAGTAGTTCTCGGACAGGGGACCACGAGCAGTACTTC.

The chain has TRBV27 and TRBJ2-4; 14 bases match TRBD2. The CDR3 covers 16 residues. In germline, CDR1 is MNHEY, CDR2 SMNVEV (reference sequence). J gave up 7 bases and V 2 bases, and 4 bases lay outside the gene matches. CDR3 nucleotide sequence: TGTGCCAGCAGTTTACACGGACTAGCGGGGGGCAACATTCAGTACTTC. Translated: CASSLHGLAGGNIQYF.

The chain couples TRBV7-6 to TRBJ2-2; 10 bases fit TRBD2. The ends lost 5 bases at V and 0 bases at J; junction bases unmatched: 9. Looked up from germline, CDR1 is SGHVS and CDR2 is FNYEAQ. The CDR3 has 18 amino acids. As DNA, the CDR3 is TGTGCCAGCAGCCTACCCCGGAGCGGGAGGGCGAACACCGGGGAGCTGTTTTTT. This codes for CASSLPRSGRANTGELFF.

The chain joins TRBV5-1 to TRBJ2-3; 8 bases line up with TRBD2. Germline trimming cut 2 bases from V and 0 bases from J; bases unmatched to any gene: 5. The CDR3 consists of 16 residues. Germline V gives CDR1 SGHRS, CDR2 YFSETQ. The CDR3 region has the DNA TGCGCCAGCAGCTTCTCACTAGCGGAGAGCACAGATACGCAGTATTTT. Encoded protein: CASSFSLAESTDTQYF.

The CDR3 loop reads CASSPSGSSYEQYF. DNA of the CDR3: TGTGCCAGCAGTCCTAGCGGGAGCTCCTACGAGCAGTACTTC. The rearrangement links TRBV25-1 to TRBJ2-7; 10 bases agree with TRBD2. Germline lookup yields CDR1 MGHDK and CDR2 SYGVNS. V lost 5 bases to trimming and J lost 0 bases; unmatched junction nucleotides: 1. The CDR3 has 14 amino acids.

The chain is built from TRBV5-6 and TRBJ2-7, with 9 bases identical to TRBD1. The CDR3 has 13 amino acids. V lost 9 bases to trimming and J lost 1 base; unmatched junction nucleotides: 5. The germline V gene encodes CDR1 SGHDT and CDR2 YYEEEE. The DNA for the CDR3 is TGTGCCACACAGGGGGCACCGTCCTACGAGCAGTACTTC. Protein sequence: CATQGAPSYEQYF.

The gene calls are TRBV5-1 and TRBJ2-1, with TRBD2 identical over 7 bases. The CDR3 sequence is 16 residues long. Losses at the gene ends were 3 bases for V and 0 bases for J; bases not matched to a gene: 6. In germline, CDR1 is SGHRS, CDR2 YFSETQ. The CDR3 region is CASSSLLAPSYNEQFF. The CDR3 region has the DNA TGCGCCAGCAGCTCGCTACTAGCGCCCTCCTACAATGAGCAGTTCTTC.

The chain carries TRBV9 and TRBJ1-6, with D hard to call. The CDR3 consists of 15 residues. Germline CDR1 is SGDLS and CDR2 is YYNGEE. V was cut by 0 bases and J by 4 bases, with 8 bases left in between. The CDR3 is CASSVGGGYNSPLHF. The DNA of the CDR3 is TGTGCCAGCAGCGTAGGAGGTGGTTATAATTCACCCCTCCACTTT.

The V and J genes are TRBV6-1 and TRBJ1-2; D perhaps matches TRBD1 (6 bases). Germline-derived CDR1 and CDR2 are MNHNS and SASEGT. CDR3 length equals 16 residues. V lost 4 bases, J lost 4 bases, and 19 bases lay in between. The CDR3: CASSVLENRVVYGYTF. The DNA of the CDR3 is TGTGCCAGCAGTGTTCTTGAGAACAGGGTAGTCTATGGCTACACCTTC.

The chain carries TRBV28 and TRBJ1-5; maybe TRBD1 (6 bases). CDR1 and CDR2 (germline): MDHEN, SYDVKM. Trimming took 5 bases from V and 7 from J, leaving 18 bases between them. The CDR3 loop spans 15 amino acids. CDR3 protein: CASSPDRTMYQPQHF. CDR3 coding DNA: TGTGCCAGCAGTCCAGACAGGACGATGTACCAGCCCCAGCATTTT.

This chain connects TRBV4-3 to TRBJ2-2; 9 nucleotides agree with TRBD1. Germline-derived CDR1 and CDR2 are LGHNA and YSLEER. The CDR3 is 16 amino acids. The ends lost 3 bases at V and 0 bases at J; junction bases unmatched: 2. CDR3 protein: CASSQDRGPNTGELFF. CDR3 DNA sequence: TGCGCCAGCAGCCAGGACAGGGGCCCGAACACCGGGGAGCTGTTTTTT.

Note on this clone: Other nucleotide sequences from this sample produce the same CDR3. This chain uses TRBV4-3 with TRBJ1-6; 8 bases agree with TRBD1. CDR3 length: 16 amino acids. Per germline, CDR1 LGHNA and CDR2 YSLEER. V shed 1 base, J shed 6 bases, and the junction held 5 bases outside the gene matches. CDR3 sequence: CASSQGTGFGNSPLHF. As DNA, the CDR3 is TGCGCCAGCAGCCAAGGGACAGGGTTTGGTAATTCACCCCTCCACTTT.

A single count supports this clone. The rearrangement joins TRBV5-4 to TRBJ2-7, with 8 nucleotides matching TRBD2. Germline-derived CDR1 and CDR2 are SGHNT and YYREEE (reference sequence). With 2 bases clipped from V and 4 bases from J, the junction kept 5 bases outside the gene matches. CDR3 length: 14 amino acids. For the CDR3, the DNA is TGTGCCAGCAGCTTTTCTGCGGGGGGATACGAGCAGTACTTC. This sequence encodes CASSFSAGGYEQYF.

CDR3 coding DNA: TGTGCCAGCGCGGTAGGATATGGCTACACCTTC. Its translation is CASAVGYGYTF. The V and J genes are TRBV6-6 and TRBJ1-2; D not certain. Germline V gene data show CDR1 as MNHNY and CDR2 as SVGAGI (reference sequence). The CDR3 sequence is 11 residues long. The V end lost 8 bases, the J end lost 5 bases, and 9 bases lay between the germline ends.

V and J are TRBV6-4 and TRBJ2-4; 8 bases are shared with TRBD2. After removal of 7 bases from V and 4 bases from J, the junction contained 9 bases not matched to a gene. The CDR3 runs 15 residues. From germline, CDR1 is MRHNA and CDR2 SNTAGT. CDR3 amino acids: CASTKSSGGKNIQYF. The DNA of the CDR3 is TGTGCCAGCACCAAATCGAGCGGGGGTAAAAACATTCAGTACTTC.

This clone was seen more than once but under ten times. The chain links TRBV2 to TRBJ1-1; D not resolved. CDR3 length: 13 residues. Deletions cut 5 bases from V and 1 base from J, with 8 bases between. Per germline, CDR1 SNHLY and CDR2 FYNNEI. This chain's CDR3 is CASSPGSNTEAFF. The CDR3 coding sequence is TGTGCCAGCAGTCCCGGGTCGAACACTGAAGCTTTCTTT. The full variable domain, in which reference TRBV2 and TRBJ1-1 provide the parts outside the CDR3, is EPEVTQTPSHQVTQMGQEVILRCVPISNHLYFYWYRQILGQKVEFLVSFYNNEISEKSEIFDDQFSVERPDGSNFTLKIRSTKLEDSAMYFCASSPGSNTEAFFGQGTRLTVV.